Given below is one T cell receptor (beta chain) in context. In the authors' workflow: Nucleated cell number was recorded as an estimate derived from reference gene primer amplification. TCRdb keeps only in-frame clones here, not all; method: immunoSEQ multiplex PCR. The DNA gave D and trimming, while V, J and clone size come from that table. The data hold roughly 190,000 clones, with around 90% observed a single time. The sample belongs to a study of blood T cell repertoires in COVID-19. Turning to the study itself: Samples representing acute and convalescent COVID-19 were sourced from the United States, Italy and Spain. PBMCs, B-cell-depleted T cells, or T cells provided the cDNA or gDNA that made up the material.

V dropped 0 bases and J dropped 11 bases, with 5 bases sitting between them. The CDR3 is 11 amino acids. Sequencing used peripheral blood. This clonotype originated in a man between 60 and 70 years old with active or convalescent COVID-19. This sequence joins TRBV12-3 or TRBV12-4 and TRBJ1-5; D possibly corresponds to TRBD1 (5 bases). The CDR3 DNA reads TGTGCCAGCAGTTTAGCAGGGGCCCAGCATTTT. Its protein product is CASSLAGAQHF.